This T cell receptor (beta chain) was sequenced in a study of T-cell reconstitution after alpha-beta-depleted transplantation in children. Study-wide findings and caveats: At around two months after transplant, the alpha-beta T cells were reportedly derived from several hundred expanded clones that came from non-depleted graft cells. Fresh T-cell production supplied most of the T-cell counts and diversity seen one year after transplant.

Preparation of the TCRbeta library involved a method that used unique molecular identifiers. One entry per CDR3 protein results from TCRdb running MiXCR on the PCR reads. The table shows about 980,000 distinct CDR3 sequences, with about 29% occurring only once. Concerning this clonotype itself: Its antigen remains unknown.

With V trimmed by 5 bases and J by 6 bases, 9 bases remained unmatched. Looked up from germline, CDR1 is MDHEN and CDR2 is SYDVKM. The CDR3 contains 14 residues. The chain combines TRBV28 with TRBJ1-1; 7 positions match TRBD1. This TCR was sampled from a boy in the first two years of life who had a stem cell transplant for SCID, so the T cells may come from the graft donor. The source material was PBMCs, mostly from graft donor cells, sampled 360 days after TCRalphabeta/CD19-depleted stem cell transplant. CDR3 coding DNA: TGTGCCAGCAGTGTCTTGACAGGGTCAGCTGAAGCTTTCTTT. Translating gives CASSVLTGSAEAFF. The whole variable domain, remainder taken from reference TRBV28 and TRBJ1-1, is DVKVTQSSRYLVKRTGEKVFLECVQDMDHENMFWYRQDPGLGLRLIYFSYDVKMKEKGDIPEGYSVSREKKERFSLILESASTNQTSMYLCASSVLTGSAEAFFGQGTRLTVV.